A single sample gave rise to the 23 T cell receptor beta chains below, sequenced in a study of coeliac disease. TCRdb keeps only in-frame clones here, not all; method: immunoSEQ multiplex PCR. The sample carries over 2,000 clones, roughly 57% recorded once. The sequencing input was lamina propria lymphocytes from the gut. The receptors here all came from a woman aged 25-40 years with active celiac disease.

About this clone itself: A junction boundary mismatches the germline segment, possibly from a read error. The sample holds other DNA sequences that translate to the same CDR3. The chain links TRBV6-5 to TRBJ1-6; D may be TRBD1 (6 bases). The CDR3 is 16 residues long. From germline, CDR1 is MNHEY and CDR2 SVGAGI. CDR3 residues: CASSYQGTLYNSPLHF. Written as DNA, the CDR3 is TGTGCCAGCAGTTACCAGGGGACACTTTATAATTCCCCCCTCCACTTT.

The CDR3: CASSWAGIEQYF. CDR3 sequence (DNA): TGTGCCAGCAGCTGGGCGGGGATCGAGCAGTACTTC. V usage is TRBV7-8 and J usage is TRBJ2-7, with a tentative D call TRBD2 (6 bases). Trimming cost V 4 bases and J 6 bases, with 10 bases left between them. The CDR3 has 12 amino acids. CDR1 is SGHVS, CDR2 FQNEAQ, per germline.

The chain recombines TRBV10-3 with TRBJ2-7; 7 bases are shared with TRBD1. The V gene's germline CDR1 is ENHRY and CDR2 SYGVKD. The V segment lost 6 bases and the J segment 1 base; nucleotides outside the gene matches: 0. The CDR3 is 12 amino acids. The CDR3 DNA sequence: TGTGCCATCAGGGGACAGTCCTACGAGCAGTACTTC. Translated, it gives CAIRGQSYEQYF.

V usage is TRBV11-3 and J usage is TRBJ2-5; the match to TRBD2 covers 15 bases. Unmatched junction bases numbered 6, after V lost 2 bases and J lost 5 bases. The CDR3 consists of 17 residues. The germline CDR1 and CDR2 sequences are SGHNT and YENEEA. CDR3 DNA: TGTGCCAGCAGCTTAAGTTTCGGGACTAGCGGGGGGGAGACCCAGTACTTC. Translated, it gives CASSLSFGTSGGETQYF. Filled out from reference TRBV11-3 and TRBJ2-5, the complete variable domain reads EAGVVQSPRYKIIEKKQPVAFWCNPISGHNTLYWYLQNLGQGPELLIRYENEEAVDDSQLPKDRFSAERLKGVDSTLKIQPAELGDSAVYLCASSLSFGTSGGETQYFGPGTRLLVL.

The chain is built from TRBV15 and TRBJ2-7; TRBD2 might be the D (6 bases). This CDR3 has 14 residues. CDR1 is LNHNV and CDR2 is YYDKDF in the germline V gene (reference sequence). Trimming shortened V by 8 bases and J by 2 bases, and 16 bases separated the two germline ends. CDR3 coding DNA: TGTGCCACCGAGGAGGGTCATACCCCCTACGAGCAGTACTTC. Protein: CATEEGHTPYEQYF.

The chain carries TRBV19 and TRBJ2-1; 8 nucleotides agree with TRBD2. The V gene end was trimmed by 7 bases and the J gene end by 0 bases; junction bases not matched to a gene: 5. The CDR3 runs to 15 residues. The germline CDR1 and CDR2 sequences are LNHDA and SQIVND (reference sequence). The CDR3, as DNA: TGTGCCAGTAAGGAGGGACTAGACTCCTACAATGAGCAGTTCTTC. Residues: CASKEGLDSYNEQFF.

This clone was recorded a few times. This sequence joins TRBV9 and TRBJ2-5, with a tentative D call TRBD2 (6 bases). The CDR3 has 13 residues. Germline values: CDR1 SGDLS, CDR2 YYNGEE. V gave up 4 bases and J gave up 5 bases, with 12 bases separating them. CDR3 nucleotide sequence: TGTGCCAGCAGCCTATGGGACTCCGAGACCCAGTACTTC. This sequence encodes CASSLWDSETQYF. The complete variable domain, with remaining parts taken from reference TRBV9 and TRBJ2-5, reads DSGVTQTPKHLITATGQRVTLRCSPRSGDLSVYWYQQSLDQGLQFLIQYYNGEERAKGNILERFSAQQFPDLHSELNLSSLELGDSALYFCASSLWDSETQYFGPGTRLLVL.

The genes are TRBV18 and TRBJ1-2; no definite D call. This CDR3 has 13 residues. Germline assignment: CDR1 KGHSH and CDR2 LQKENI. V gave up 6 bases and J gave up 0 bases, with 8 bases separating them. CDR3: CASSRPANYGYTF. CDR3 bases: TGTGCCAGCTCGCGCCCCGCTAACTATGGCTACACCTTC.

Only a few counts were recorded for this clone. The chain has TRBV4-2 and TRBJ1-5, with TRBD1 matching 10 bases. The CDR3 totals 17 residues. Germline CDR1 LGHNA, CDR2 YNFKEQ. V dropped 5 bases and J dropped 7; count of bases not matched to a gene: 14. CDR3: CASSLSPNGDRGQPQHF. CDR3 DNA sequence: TGTGCCAGCAGCTTGTCCCCCAACGGGGACAGGGGACAGCCCCAGCATTTT.

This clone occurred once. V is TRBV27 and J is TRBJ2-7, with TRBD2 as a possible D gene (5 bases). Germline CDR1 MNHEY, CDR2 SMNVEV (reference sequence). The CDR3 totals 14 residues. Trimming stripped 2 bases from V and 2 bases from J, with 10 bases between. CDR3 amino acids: CASSLGGRPYEQYF. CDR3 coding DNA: TGTGCCAGCAGTTTAGGTGGGAGACCCTACGAGCAGTACTTC.

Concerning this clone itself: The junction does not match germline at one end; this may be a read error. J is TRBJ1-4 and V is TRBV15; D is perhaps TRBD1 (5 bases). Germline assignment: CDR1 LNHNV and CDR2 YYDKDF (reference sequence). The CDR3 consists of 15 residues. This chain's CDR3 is CATSRDSDSKRKTVF. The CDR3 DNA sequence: TGTGCCACCAGCAGAGATTCTGACAGTAAGCGAAAAACTGTTTTT.

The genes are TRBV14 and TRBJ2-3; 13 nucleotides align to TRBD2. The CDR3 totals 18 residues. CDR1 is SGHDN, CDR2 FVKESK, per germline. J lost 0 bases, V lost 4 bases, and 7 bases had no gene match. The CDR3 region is CASSLRTSGGLSTDTQYF. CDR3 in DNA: TGTGCCAGCAGCCTAAGGACTAGCGGGGGTCTTAGCACAGATACGCAGTATTTT.

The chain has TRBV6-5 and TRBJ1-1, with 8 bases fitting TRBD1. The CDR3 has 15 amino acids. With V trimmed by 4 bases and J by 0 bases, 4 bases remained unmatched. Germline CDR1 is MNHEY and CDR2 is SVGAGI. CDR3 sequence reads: CASSSRQGLNTEAFF. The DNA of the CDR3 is TGTGCCAGCAGTTCCCGACAGGGGCTGAACACTGAAGCTTTCTTT.

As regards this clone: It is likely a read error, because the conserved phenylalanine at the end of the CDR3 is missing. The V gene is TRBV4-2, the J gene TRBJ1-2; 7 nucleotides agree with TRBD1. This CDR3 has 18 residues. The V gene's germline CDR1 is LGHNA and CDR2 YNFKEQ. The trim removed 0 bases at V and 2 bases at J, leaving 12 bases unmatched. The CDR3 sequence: CASSQDLESGQSNYGYTL. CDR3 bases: TGTGCCAGCAGCCAAGATCTCGAATCGGGACAGTCGAACTATGGCTACACCCTC.

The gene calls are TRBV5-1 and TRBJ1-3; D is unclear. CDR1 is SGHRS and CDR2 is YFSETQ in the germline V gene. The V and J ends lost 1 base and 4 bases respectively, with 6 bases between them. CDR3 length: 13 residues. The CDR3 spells CASSLQSGNTIYF. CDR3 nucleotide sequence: TGCGCCAGCAGCTTGCAGTCCGGAAACACCATATATTTT.

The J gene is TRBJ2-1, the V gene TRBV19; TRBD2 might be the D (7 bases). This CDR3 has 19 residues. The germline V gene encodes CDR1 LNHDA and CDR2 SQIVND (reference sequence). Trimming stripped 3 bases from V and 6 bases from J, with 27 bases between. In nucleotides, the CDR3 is TGTGCCAGTAGTATGGGGGGGGAGGGGGGGGCGGACGGGGGCAATGAGCAGTTCTTC. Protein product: CASSMGGEGGADGGNEQFF.

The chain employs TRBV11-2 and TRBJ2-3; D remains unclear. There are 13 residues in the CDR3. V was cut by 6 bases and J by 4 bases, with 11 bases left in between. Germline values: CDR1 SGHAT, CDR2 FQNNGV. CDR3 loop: CASRPQMADTQYF. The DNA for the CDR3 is TGTGCCAGCAGGCCACAGATGGCAGATACGCAGTATTTT. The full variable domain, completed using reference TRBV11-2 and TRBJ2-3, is EAGVAQSPRYKIIEKRQSVAFWCNPISGHATLYWYQQILGQGPKLLIQFQNNGVVDDSQLPKDRFSAERLKGVDSTLKIQPAKLEDSAVYLCASRPQMADTQYFGPGTRLTVL.

The CDR3 DNA is TGCGCCAGCAGCTCCAATCCCGGACTAGCGGGAGGGACCAAAAACATTCAGTACTTC. Its translation: CASSSNPGLAGGTKNIQYF. The chain joins TRBV5-1 to TRBJ2-4; TRBD2 matches at 15 bases. The CDR3 consists of 19 residues. Germline loops: CDR1 SGHRS, CDR2 YFSETQ. Losses at the gene ends were 3 bases for V and 2 bases for J; bases not matched to a gene: 9. The full variable domain, its missing parts supplied by reference TRBV5-1 and TRBJ2-4, is KAGVTQTPRYLIKTRGQQVTLSCSPISGHRSVSWYQQTPGQGLQFLFEYFSETQRNKGNFPGRFSGRQFSNSRSEMNVSTLELGDSALYLCASSSNPGLAGGTKNIQYFGAGTRLSVL.

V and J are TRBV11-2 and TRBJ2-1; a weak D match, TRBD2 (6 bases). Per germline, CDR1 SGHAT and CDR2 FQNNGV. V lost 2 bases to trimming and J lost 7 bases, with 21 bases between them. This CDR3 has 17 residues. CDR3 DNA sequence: TGTGCCAGCAGCTTAAACCCCATTCTAGCAGCGGGTAATGAGCAGTTCTTC. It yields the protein CASSLNPILAAGNEQFF.

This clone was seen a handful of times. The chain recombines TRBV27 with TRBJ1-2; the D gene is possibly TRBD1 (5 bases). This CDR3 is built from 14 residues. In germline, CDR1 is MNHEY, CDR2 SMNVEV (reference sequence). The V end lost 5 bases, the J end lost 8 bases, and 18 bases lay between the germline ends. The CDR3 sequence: CASSQVGGWSGYTF. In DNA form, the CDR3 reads TGTGCCAGCAGTCAGGTCGGGGGGTGGAGCGGCTACACCTTC.

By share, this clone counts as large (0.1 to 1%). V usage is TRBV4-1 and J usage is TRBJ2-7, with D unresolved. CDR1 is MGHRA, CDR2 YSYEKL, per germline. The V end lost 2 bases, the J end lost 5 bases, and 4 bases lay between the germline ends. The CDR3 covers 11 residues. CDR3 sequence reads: CASSQYNEQYF. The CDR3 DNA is TGCGCCAGCAGCCAATACAACGAGCAGTACTTC.

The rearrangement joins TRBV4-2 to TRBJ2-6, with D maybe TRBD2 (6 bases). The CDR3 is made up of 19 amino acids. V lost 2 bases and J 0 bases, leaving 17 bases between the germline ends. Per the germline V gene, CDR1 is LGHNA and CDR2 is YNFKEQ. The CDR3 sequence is CASSQPPGLPSSGANVLTF. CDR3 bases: TGTGCCAGCAGCCAACCCCCGGGACTCCCGAGCTCTGGGGCCAACGTCCTGACTTTC.

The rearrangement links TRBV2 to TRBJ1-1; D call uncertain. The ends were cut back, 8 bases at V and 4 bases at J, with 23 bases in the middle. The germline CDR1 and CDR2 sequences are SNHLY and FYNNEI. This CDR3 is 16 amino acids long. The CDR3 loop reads CASLLTWRARGTEAFF. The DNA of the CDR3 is TGTGCCAGCCTACTCACTTGGAGGGCCCGGGGCACTGAAGCTTTCTTT.